The rows below give T cell receptor beta chains drawn from one sample of a study of OX40 agonist ivuxolimab in advanced cancers. Sequenced by immunoSEQ multiplex PCR; TCRdb stores in-frame clones only, minus some. The table lists under 20,000 clones, 83% of them singletons. Source: CD4+ or CD8+ T cells sorted from blood, taken in a trial of the OX40 agonist ivuxolimab. These receptors came from an adult with an advanced solid tumor such as melanoma, head and neck, liver or kidney cancer. CDR3s include the opening cysteine and the closing phenylalanine or tryptophan. The D gene is left open where the match is weak. Expanded clones get a size class; other rows say once, few or many, or leave the size out.

J	V	D	size	DNA	CDR3
TRBJ2-1	TRBV25-1	TRBD2	NA	TGTGCCAGCAGTCCCTCCGGGACTAGCGAGTTTAATGAGCAGTTCTTC	CASSPSGTSEFNEQFF
TRBJ1-1	TRBV4-1	NA	few	TGCGCCAGCAGCCAAGGACAGAACACTGAAGCTTTCTTT	CASSQGQNTEAFF
TRBJ2-1	TRBV27	NA	NA	TGTGCCAGCAGTTTAACGCCCTACGGGGACAATGAGCAGTTCTTC	CASSLTPYGDNEQFF
TRBJ2-7	TRBV5-1	TRBD2	large	TGCGCCAGCAGCTTAATAGCGGGGGACCCGTACTTC	CASSLIAGDPYF
TRBJ1-1	TRBV7-9	NA	NA	TGTGCCAGCAGCTTATCGGAGTCCACTGAAGCTTTCTTT	CASSLSESTEAFF
TRBJ2-5	TRBV10-3	NA	NA	TGTGCCATCAGTGAGTGGGTACAAGAGACCCAGTACTTC	CAISEWVQETQYF
TRBJ2-3	TRBV7-2	TRBD2	NA	TGTGCCAGCAGCTTAGATGGTCTAGCGGGGGGCCGCGCAGATACGCAGTATTTT	CASSLDGLAGGRADTQYF
TRBJ1-5	TRBV28	NA	NA	TGTGCCAGCAGTCCCGTGGAGCTTAGACAGCCCCAGCATTTT	CASSPVELRQPQHF
TRBJ2-1	TRBV4-3	TRBD1	NA	TGCGCCAGCAGCCCATGGACAGGGAACAATGAGCAGTTCTTC	CASSPWTGNNEQFF
TRBJ2-3	TRBV4-1	TRBD2	few	TGCGCCAGCAGCCCACAAGGGGGACTAGCGGACACAGATACGCAGTATTTT	CASSPQGGLADTDTQYF
TRBJ2-7	TRBV27	NA	NA	TGTGCCAGCAGTATGGGATCCTACGAGCAGTACTTC	CASSMGSYEQYF
TRBJ2-5	TRBV5-6	NA	NA	TGTGCCAGCAGCCAGATACAAGAGACCCAGTACTTC	CASSQIQETQYF
TRBJ1-6	TRBV4-1	NA	NA	TGCGCCAGCAGCCAACCATCCCAGACAGATAATTCACCCCTCCACTTT	CASSQPSQTDNSPLHF
TRBJ2-1	TRBV7-9	NA	NA	TGTGCCAGCAGCTTAGGAGGCGGGACCTATTCCTACAATGAGCAGTTCTTC	CASSLGGGTYSYNEQFF
TRBJ2-1	TRBV7-9	NA	NA	TGTGCCAGCAGTCTCCACCGATTAACAGGGGGGGATGAGCAGTTCTTC	CASSLHRLTGGDEQFF
TRBJ2-3	TRBV9	TRBD2	NA	TGTGCCAGCAGCGCTGCCGGGACTAGCGGGAGAGGGGATACGCAGTATTTT	CASSAAGTSGRGDTQYF
TRBJ2-7	TRBV11-2	TRBD1	NA	TGTGCCAGCGGCGGGACAGGGGCCAACGAGCAGTACTTC	CASGGTGANEQYF
TRBJ2-5	TRBV29-1	NA	NA	TGCAGCGTCGCTCTGGAGACCCAGTACTTC	CSVALETQYF
TRBJ2-1	TRBV27	TRBD2	medium-sized	TGTGCCAGCAGTCCAAGCGGGGCCTACAATGAGCAGTTCTTC	CASSPSGAYNEQFF
TRBJ1-1	TRBV15	NA	NA	TGTGCCACCAGCAGAGATCTGGCAGTTGAAGCTTTCTTT	CATSRDLAVEAFF
TRBJ2-7	TRBV9	NA	NA	TGTGCCAGCAGCCTACATCCGGGACGGCCCTATGAGCAGTACTTC	CASSLHPGRPYEQYF
TRBJ2-7	TRBV27	NA	medium-sized	TGTGCCAGCGCCTCCGGGACCAACGAGCAGTACTTC	CASASGTNEQYF
TRBJ1-2	TRBV27	NA	few	TGTGCCAGCAGTGAAACCAGGGGACGGAGCTATGGCTACACCTTC	CASSETRGRSYGYTF
TRBJ2-1	TRBV16	TRBD1	medium-sized	TGTGCCAGCAGCCAATCCCAGGGGGTTTCCTACAATGAGCAGTTCTTC	CASSQSQGVSYNEQFF
TRBJ1-1	TRBV4-3	NA	NA	TGCGCCAGCAGCCAATCGAGGGCATCGGTAGTTGAAGCTTTCTTT	CASSQSRASVVEAFF
TRBJ1-1	TRBV9	TRBD1	NA	TGTGCCAGCAGCTACCTCCTCTCGACAGGGGTGAACGTTGAAGCTTTCTTT	CASSYLLSTGVNVEAFF
TRBJ2-5	TRBV10-3	NA	NA	TGTGCCATCAGTGACGGACAGTACCAAGAGACCCAGTACTTC	CAISDGQYQETQYF
TRBJ1-1	TRBV19	TRBD1	NA	TGTGCCAGTACCCCGGGACAGGGGCTCACTGAAGCTTTCTTT	CASTPGQGLTEAFF
TRBJ1-5	TRBV11-1	NA	once	TGTGCCAGCAGCTTATCCGACGACCAGCCCCAGCATTTT	CASSLSDDQPQHF
TRBJ2-7	TRBV5-4	NA	few	TGTGCCAGCAGCTACCGAGGCGGTGGCTACGAGCAGTACTTC	CASSYRGGGYEQYF
TRBJ2-2	TRBV10-3	NA	NA	TGTGCCATCAGTGGAGACGGGGAGCTGTTTTTT	CAISGDGELFF
TRBJ2-1	TRBV28	NA	NA	TGTGCCAGCAGTCAAGTTGGGCAGTTCTTC	CASSQVGQFF
TRBJ2-1	TRBV19	NA	NA	TGTGCCAGTAGTACAGATTCAGGGCCACGAAATGAGCAGTTCTTC	CASSTDSGPRNEQFF
TRBJ1-1	TRBV18	NA	NA	TGTGCCAGCGCGGGGGGCCCGGGCACTGAAGCTTTCTTT	CASAGGPGTEAFF
TRBJ2-1	TRBV5-3	NA	NA	TGTGCCAGCAGCCTCAGTGGGGCTGAGCAGTTCTTC	CASSLSGAEQFF
TRBJ2-5	TRBV29-1	TRBD2	NA	TGCAGCGTAGAAGGGACTAGCGGGAGGGATCTAGAGACCCAGTACTTC	CSVEGTSGRDLETQYF
TRBJ2-7	TRBV7-2	TRBD2	NA	TGTGCCAGCAGCTTAGGGCTAGCGGACTACGAGCAGTACTTC	CASSLGLADYEQYF
TRBJ2-7	TRBV4-1	NA	NA	TGCGCCAGCAGCCAGGGCTCCTACGAGCAGTACTTC	CASSQGSYEQYF
TRBJ1-5	TRBV2	NA	NA	TGTGCCAGCACTCAGACACCGGAATCTAGCAATCAGCCCCAGCATTTT	CASTQTPESSNQPQHF
TRBJ2-3	TRBV7-8	NA	NA	TGTGCCAGCAGCTCGCAAGAGGGCTTCCCCACAGATACGCAGTATTTT	CASSSQEGFPTDTQYF
TRBJ1-6	TRBV4-2	NA	NA	TGTGCCAGCAGCCCCGACTCCGGGGGGGGTGGCTATAATTCACCCCTCCACTTT	CASSPDSGGGGYNSPLHF
TRBJ2-2	TRBV14	TRBD1	NA	TGTGCCAGCACAGACGCAGGGGGATACACCGGGGAGCTGTTTTTT	CASTDAGGYTGELFF
TRBJ2-1	TRBV28	TRBD2	NA	TGTGCCAGCAGTTTAAGGGCGGGAGGGGGATACAATGAGCAGTTCTTC	CASSLRAGGGYNEQFF
TRBJ1-1	TRBV5-1	TRBD1	NA	TGCGCCAGCAGCTTGGGGGGACAGGGCCTGAACACTGAAGCTTTCTTT	CASSLGGQGLNTEAFF
TRBJ2-1	TRBV5-4	TRBD1	NA	TGTGCCAGCAGCTGGGACAGGTCCAATGAGCAGTTCTTC	CASSWDRSNEQFF
TRBJ1-1	TRBV7-8	NA	once	TGTGCCAGCAGCTTAGGTATGAACACTGAAGCTTTCTTT	CASSLGMNTEAFF
TRBJ2-2	TRBV5-5	NA	medium-sized	TGTGCCAGCGGCTCGGAGGCCGGGGAGCTGTTTTTT	CASGSEAGELFF
TRBJ1-1	TRBV18	NA	few	TGTGCCAGCTCACCACCAGGATTTCCTGAAGCTTTCTTT	CASSPPGFPEAFF
TRBJ1-5	TRBV27	NA	NA	TGTGCCAGTAGCCTGTCCGGGGGCAATCAGCCCCAGCATTTT	CASSLSGGNQPQHF
TRBJ1-1	TRBV5-1	NA	NA	TGCGCCAGCAGCTGGAGGGGATTGGCTGAAGCTTTCTTT	CASSWRGLAEAFF
TRBJ1-1	TRBV27	NA	NA	TGTGCCAGCAGTCCCTCGGTTGGAGAGAAGAACACTGAAGCTTTCTTT	CASSPSVGEKNTEAFF
TRBJ1-1	TRBV9	NA	NA	TGTGCCAGCAGCGGGGGGTCTTGGAACACTGAAGCTTTCTTT	CASSGGSWNTEAFF